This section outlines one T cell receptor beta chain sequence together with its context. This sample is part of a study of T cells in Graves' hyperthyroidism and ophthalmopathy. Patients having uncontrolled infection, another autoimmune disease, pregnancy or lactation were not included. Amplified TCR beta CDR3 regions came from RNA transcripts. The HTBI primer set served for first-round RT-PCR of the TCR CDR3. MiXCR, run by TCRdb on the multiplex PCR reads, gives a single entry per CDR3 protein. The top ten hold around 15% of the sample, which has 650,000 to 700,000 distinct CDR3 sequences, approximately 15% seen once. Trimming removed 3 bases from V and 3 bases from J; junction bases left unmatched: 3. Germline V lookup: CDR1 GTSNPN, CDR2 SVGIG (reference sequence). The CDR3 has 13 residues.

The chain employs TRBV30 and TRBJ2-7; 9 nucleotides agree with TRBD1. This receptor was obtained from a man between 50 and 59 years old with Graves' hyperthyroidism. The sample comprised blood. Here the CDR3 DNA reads TGTGCCTGGAGCCGGACAGGGGACTACGAGCAGTACTTC. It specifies CAWSRTGDYEQYF. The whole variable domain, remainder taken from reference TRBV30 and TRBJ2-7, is SQTIHQWPATLVQPVGSPLSLECTVEGTSNPNLYWYRQAAGRGLQLLFYSVGIGQISSEVPQNLSASRPQDRQFILSSKKLLLSDSGFYLCAWSRTGDYEQYFGPGTRLTVT.